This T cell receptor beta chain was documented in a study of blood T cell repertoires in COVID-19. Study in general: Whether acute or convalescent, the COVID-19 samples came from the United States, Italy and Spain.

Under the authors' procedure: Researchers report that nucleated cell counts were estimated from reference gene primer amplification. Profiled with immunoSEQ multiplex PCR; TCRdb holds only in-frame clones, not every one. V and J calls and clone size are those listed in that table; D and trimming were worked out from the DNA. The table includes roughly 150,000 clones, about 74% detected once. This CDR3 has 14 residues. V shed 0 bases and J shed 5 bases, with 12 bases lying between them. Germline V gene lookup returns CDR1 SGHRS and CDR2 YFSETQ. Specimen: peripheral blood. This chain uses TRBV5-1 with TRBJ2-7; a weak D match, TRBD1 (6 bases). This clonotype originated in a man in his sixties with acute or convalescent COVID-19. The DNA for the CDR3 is TGCGCCAGCAGCTTGGGCCTACAGGGTAACGAGCAGTACTTC. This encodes CASSLGLQGNEQYF.